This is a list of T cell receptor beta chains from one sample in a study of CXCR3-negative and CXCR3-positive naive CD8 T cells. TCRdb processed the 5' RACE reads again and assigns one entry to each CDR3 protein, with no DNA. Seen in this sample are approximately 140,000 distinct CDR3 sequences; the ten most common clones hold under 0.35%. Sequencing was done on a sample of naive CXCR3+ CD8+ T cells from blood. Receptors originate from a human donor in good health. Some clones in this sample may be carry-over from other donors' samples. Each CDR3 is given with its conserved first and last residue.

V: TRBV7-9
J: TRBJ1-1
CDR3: CASRPAGSTEAFF

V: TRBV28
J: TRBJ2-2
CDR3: CASSPSSRREGAIGELFF

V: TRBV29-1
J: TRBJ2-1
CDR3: CSVGTGGHEQFF

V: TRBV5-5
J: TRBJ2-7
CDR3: CASSLAGQRAYEQYF

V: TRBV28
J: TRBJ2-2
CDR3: CASDSGPTGELFF

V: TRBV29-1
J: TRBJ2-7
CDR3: CSAGAGPYEQYF

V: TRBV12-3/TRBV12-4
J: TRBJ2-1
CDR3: CASNEGGDEQFF

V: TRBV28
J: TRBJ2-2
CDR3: CASSVRRAENTGELFF

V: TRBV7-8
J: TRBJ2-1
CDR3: CASRGAGANEQFF

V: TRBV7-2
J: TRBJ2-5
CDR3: CASSLRARGGVETQYF

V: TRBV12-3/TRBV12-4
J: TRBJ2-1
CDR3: CASSPGLSSYNEQFF